The next 17 T cell receptor beta chains were all read from a single sample in a study of shared clonotypes between healthy human individuals. Produced via immunoSEQ multiplex PCR; TCRdb's table is partial and in-frame only. In the table there are about 2.1 million clones, 93% of which are singletons. CD8 cells regarded as naive lacked CD45RO, were positively chosen for CCR7, and omitted terminally differentiated effector memory CD45RA+ cells. The sample was naive CD8+ T cells from PBMCs. The receptors derive from a man younger than 35 in good health. Some clones in this sample may be carry-over from other donors' samples.

The chain links TRBV9 to TRBJ2-7; the match to TRBD1 covers 9 bases. The CDR3 has 14 amino acids. In germline, CDR1 is SGDLS, CDR2 YYNGEE. With V trimmed by 4 bases and J by 3 bases, 5 bases remained unmatched. Written as DNA, the CDR3 is TGTGCCAGCAGCACGACAGGGGGGAACTACGAGCAGTACTTC. This sequence encodes CASSTTGGNYEQYF. Using reference TRBV9 and TRBJ2-7 for the parts outside the CDR3, the full variable domain is DSGVTQTPKHLITATGQRVTLRCSPRSGDLSVYWYQQSLDQGLQFLIQYYNGEERAKGNILERFSAQQFPDLHSELNLSSLELGDSALYFCASSTTGGNYEQYFGPGTRLTVT.

In DNA, the CDR3 is TGTGCCAGTAGCCTGCCCTGGGGGTCCACCGGGGAGCTGTTTTTT. Translation: CASSLPWGSTGELFF. This rearrangement joins TRBV19 to TRBJ2-2; D might be TRBD1 or TRBD2, each matching 5 bases. This CDR3 is built from 15 residues. Between the trimmed V and J ends, which lost 6 bases and 4 bases, there was a span of 15 bases. Germline loops: CDR1 LNHDA, CDR2 SQIVND (reference sequence).

For this clone: The sample contains more than one DNA sequence encoding this CDR3. This sequence joins TRBV27 and TRBJ2-1; the match to TRBD1 covers 10 bases. Germline V gene sequence: CDR1 MNHEY, CDR2 SMNVEV (reference sequence). This CDR3 spans 14 amino acids. V shed 6 bases and J 1 base; nucleotides not matched to a gene: 0. In DNA, the CDR3 is TGTGCCAGCAGGGACAGGGGGTCCTACAATGAGCAGTTCTTC. It is translated as CASRDRGSYNEQFF.

The chain links TRBV7-3 to TRBJ2-7; TRBD1 matches at 9 bases. V shed 5 bases, J shed 2 bases, and the junction held 10 bases outside the gene matches. The CDR3 runs to 16 residues. In germline, CDR1 is SGHTA, CDR2 FQGTGA. CDR3 coding DNA: TGTGCCAGCAGCCCAAGACCCGGGACAGGGACCTACGAGCAGTACTTC. It translates to CASSPRPGTGTYEQYF.

This clone was picked up a small number of times. The V and J genes are TRBV9 and TRBJ1-1; D is possibly TRBD1 (5 bases). The V end lost 7 bases, the J end lost 4 bases, and 14 bases lay between the germline ends. This CDR3 is 13 amino acids long. Germline V gene sequence: CDR1 SGDLS, CDR2 YYNGEE. In DNA, the CDR3 is TGTGCCAGCCGTCCGGGGGTGGGCACTGAAGCTTTCTTT. It yields the protein CASRPGVGTEAFF.

This chain links TRBV4-1 with TRBJ2-3; D is ambiguous. Per germline, CDR1 MGHRA and CDR2 YSYEKL. CDR3 length: 14 residues. V was cut by 1 base and J by 2 bases, with 7 bases left in between. The CDR3 coding sequence is TGCGCCAGCAGCCAAGGGCAAGCCACAGATACGCAGTATTTT. It is translated as CASSQGQATDTQYF.

The rearrangement uses TRBV6-1 and TRBJ1-1; D is unclear. This CDR3 comprises 14 residues. Trimming took 9 bases from V and 1 from J, leaving 15 bases between them. The germline gives CDR1 MNHNS, CDR2 SASEGT. DNA for the CDR3: TGTGCCAGTCTGTGGGGTTCACGGAACACTGAAGCTTTCTTT. Its protein product is CASLWGSRNTEAFF.

The V and J genes are TRBV5-4 and TRBJ1-4; D is undetermined. The germline gives CDR1 SGHNT, CDR2 YYREEE (reference sequence). Trimming took 5 bases from V and 3 from J, leaving 14 bases between them. There are 15 residues in the CDR3. In DNA, the CDR3 is TGTGCCAGCAGTCGTACCCCGGCGGCTAATGAAAAACTGTTTTTT. This gives the protein CASSRTPAANEKLFF.

The chain couples TRBV7-6 to TRBJ2-1, with D possibly being TRBD1 or TRBD2 (6 bases each). Trimming cost V 5 bases and J 8 bases, with 28 bases left between them. CDR3 length: 18 residues. Germline V gene lookup returns CDR1 SGHVS and CDR2 FNYEAQ. The CDR3 DNA sequence: TGTGCCAGCAGCCTCGAAATTACAGGGTTAGGGACTTGGGATGAGCAGTTCTTC. Its translation is CASSLEITGLGTWDEQFF.

This chain connects TRBV9 to TRBJ2-2, with 8 bases that match TRBD2. The V gene end was trimmed by 0 bases and the J gene end by 10 bases; junction bases not matched to a gene: 11. The length of the CDR3 is 16 residues. CDR1 is SGDLS, CDR2 YYNGEE, per germline. The CDR3 nucleotides read TGTGCCAGCAGCGTAGGGCCCAGCGGGAGAAGCGAGGAGCTGTTTTTT. It yields the protein CASSVGPSGRSEELFF. Full variable domain (rest looked up from reference TRBV9 and TRBJ2-2): DSGVTQTPKHLITATGQRVTLRCSPRSGDLSVYWYQQSLDQGLQFLIQYYNGEERAKGNILERFSAQQFPDLHSELNLSSLELGDSALYFCASSVGPSGRSEELFFGEGSRLTVL.

As regards this clone: At the DNA level, this CDR3 is encoded by other sequences in the same sample as well. The chain combines TRBV13 with TRBJ2-5; 7 bases fit TRBD1. V shed 6 bases and J 0 bases; nucleotides not matched to a gene: 7. The length of the CDR3 is 15 residues. Looked up from germline, CDR1 is PRHDT and CDR2 is FYEKMQ (reference sequence). In DNA form, the CDR3 reads TGTGCCAGCAGTCCTTCCGGGACAGACCAAGAGACCCAGTACTTC. It specifies CASSPSGTDQETQYF. The whole variable domain, remainder taken from reference TRBV13 and TRBJ2-5, is AAGVIQSPRHLIKEKRETATLKCYPIPRHDTVYWYQQGPGQDPQFLISFYEKMQSDKGSIPDRFSAQQFSDYHSELNMSSLELGDSALYFCASSPSGTDQETQYFGPGTRLLVL.

This clone was counted a single time. V usage is TRBV27 and J usage is TRBJ2-2, with no clear D. The CDR3 runs 16 residues. V shed 5 bases and J shed 0 bases, with 13 bases lying between them. CDR1 and CDR2 from the germline V gene are MNHEY and SMNVEV (reference sequence). The CDR3 nucleotides read TGTGCCAGCAGTCCTCGGAACAACGCGAACACCGGGGAGCTGTTTTTT. Protein: CASSPRNNANTGELFF.

This clone was seen once. V gene TRBV4-1 combines with J gene TRBJ1-1, with no clear D. The CDR3 loop spans 17 amino acids. Looked up from germline, CDR1 is MGHRA and CDR2 is YSYEKL. V lost 0 bases and J 1 base, leaving 15 bases between the germline ends. CDR3 coding DNA: TGCGCCAGCAGCCAAGAATACGGCGGCAGCCCGAACACTGAAGCTTTCTTT. It codes for CASSQEYGGSPNTEAFF.

The rearrangement links TRBV27 to TRBJ2-1, with D perhaps matching TRBD1 or TRBD2 (6 bases each). CDR1 MNHEY and CDR2 SMNVEV come from the germline V gene (reference sequence). Trimming took 4 bases from V and 7 from J, leaving 14 bases between them. This CDR3 spans 14 amino acids. The CDR3 DNA is TGTGCCAGCAGTTGGCCGGGGGACACTAATGAGCAGTTCTTC. Residues: CASSWPGDTNEQFF.

Note on this clone: Distinct nucleotide sequences in the sample also encode this CDR3. The gene calls are TRBV27 and TRBJ2-7, with 10 bases aligning to TRBD1. V lost 5 bases, J lost 6 bases, and 4 bases stayed unmatched. This CDR3 region has 13 residues. Germline values: CDR1 MNHEY, CDR2 SMNVEV (reference sequence). This CDR3 is CASSPRTGGEQYF. CDR3 DNA sequence: TGTGCCAGCAGTCCCCGGACAGGGGGCGAGCAGTACTTC.

In its sample, this clone was seen once. Other DNA sequences of this sample code for an identical CDR3. CDR3 sequence reads: CASSSGLARYEQYF. CDR3 coding DNA: TGTGCCAGCAGCTCGGGACTAGCGAGATACGAGCAGTACTTC. The V call is TRBV7-9, the J call TRBJ2-7; 10 positions match TRBD2. The germline CDR1 and CDR2 sequences are SEHNR and FQNEAQ (reference sequence). J was trimmed by 4 bases and V by 4 bases; bases with no gene match: 4. The CDR3 loop spans 14 amino acids.

This sequence joins TRBV25-1 and TRBJ2-7; no clear D. Germline CDR1 MGHDK, CDR2 SYGVNS. This CDR3 is 13 amino acids long. V was clipped by 10 bases and J by 2 bases, with 15 bases between them. The CDR3 DNA follows: TGTGCCACCTCCCTTGGCCTCACCTACGAGCAGTACTTC. Encoded protein: CATSLGLTYEQYF.